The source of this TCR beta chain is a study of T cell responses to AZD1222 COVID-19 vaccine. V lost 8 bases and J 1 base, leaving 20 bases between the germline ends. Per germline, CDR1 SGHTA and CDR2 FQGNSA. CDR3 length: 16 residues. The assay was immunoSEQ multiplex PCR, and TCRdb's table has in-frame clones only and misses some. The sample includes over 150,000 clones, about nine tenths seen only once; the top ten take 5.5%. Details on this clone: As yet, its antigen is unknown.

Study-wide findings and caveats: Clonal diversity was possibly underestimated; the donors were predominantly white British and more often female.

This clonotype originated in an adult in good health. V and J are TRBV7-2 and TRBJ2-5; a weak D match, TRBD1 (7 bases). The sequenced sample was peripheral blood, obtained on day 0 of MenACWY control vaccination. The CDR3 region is CASHIGGTAFQETQYF. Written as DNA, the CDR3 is TGTGCCAGCCATATAGGGGGGACAGCATTCCAAGAGACCCAGTACTTC.